The clone carrying this TCR beta chain was seen a handful of times. Treatment noted: randomized to nivolumab then ipilimumab (arm A) or the reverse (arm B). This entry belongs to a study of sequential checkpoint blockade in melanoma. The CDR3 length is 14 residues. Germline-derived CDR1 and CDR2 are SGHNT and YENEEA. Trimming cost V 2 bases and J 5 bases; bases outside gene matches: 5. The assay was immunoSEQ multiplex PCR, and TCRdb's table has in-frame clones only and misses some. Of fewer than 5,500 clones detected, about a sixth appear once; the ten largest clones hold roughly 9%. This TCR was sampled from a human donor with melanoma. The V gene is TRBV11-3, the J gene TRBJ2-7; the match to TRBD1 covers 8 bases. The sample in question was tumor tissue (inferred from file names), obtained from a patient given nivolumab and ipilimumab in sequence. DNA of the CDR3: TGTGCCAGCAGCTTACTCGCAGGGGGCCACGAGCAGTACTTC. Translated, it gives CASSLLAGGHEQYF.